This TCR beta chain came from a study of human T cells and chemical hapten exposure. Points from the study as a whole: TCRs exceeding a frequency of 1 in 1000 stayed unchanged under DPC sensitization.

Individual cDNA molecules each carried unique molecular identifiers attached by the library. As processed by the authors: With a range of about 20,000 to 750,000, the median per sample was around 96,000 TCRs. TCRdb re-analysed the RACE reads in MiXCR, keeping a single row per CDR3 protein. What appears here as the V and J calls and clone size reflects TCRdb's work, not the paper's. The data hold more than 60,000 distinct CDR3 sequences, with about 8.7% observed a single time. This clonotype was counted between two and nine times. Antigen specificity is unknown. The sample's time point: healthy volunteer bleed at 6 weeks. Whole blood that had not been fractionated was the source of extracted total RNA. The germline CDR1 and CDR2 sequences are MNHEY and SMNVEV (reference sequence). This CDR3 region has 14 residues. V was trimmed by 2 bases and J by 4 bases, leaving 11 bases between them.

The sequenced sample was whole blood. The TCR originated in a male donor in good health. Some clones in this sample may be carry-over from other donors' samples. The chain is built from TRBV27 and TRBJ1-2; weak D call: TRBD1 (5 bases). CDR3 DNA: TGTGCCAGCAGTTTAGCAGGGAAAGGCTATGGCTACACCTTC. Its translation: CASSLAGKGYGYTF.